The sequence of this TCR beta chain was determined in a study of vaccination and CD4 T cells after COVID-19 (dated by TCRdb to 2022 to 2024). For context, the study as a whole: Convalescent patients had a positive SARS-CoV-2 result on nasal swab PCR, and of these patients, fewer than ten had mild disease and one had severe disease. Participants received two doses of either the Pfizer-BioNTech BNT162b2 vaccine (n=8) or the Moderna mRNA-1273 vaccine (n=2). In the convalescent cohort there were six males and four females, among whom were two Hispanic individuals, seven Caucasians, two Asians and one multiracial person. In control cultures, a CEFX viral epitope pool was used as positive control, an HIV-1 Nef peptide pool was used as negative control, or no peptide was added. In roughly 10 COVID-19 convalescent patients and a few infection-naive healthy vaccine recipients, the spike-specific CD4+ TCR repertoire before mRNA vaccination was compared with the repertoire after mRNA vaccination. Post-COVID blood samples from convalescent patients were collected a median of 101 days after diagnosis, with a range of roughly 30 to 170 days. Overlapping spike peptide pools from SARS-CoV-2 and from the common cold coronaviruses HCoV-NL63, HCoV-OC43 and HCoV-229E were used as culture stimuli. Post-vaccine blood samples were collected a median of about 66 days after the second vaccine dose, ranging from about 14 to 241 days.

The library was prepared using PCR. TCR sequencing of DNA from cultured CD4+ T cells used the Oncomine TCR Beta short-read assay at the Johns Hopkins FTIC core. The QIAamp micro DNA kit was used to extract genomic DNA from the cultured CD4+ T cells. Oncomine TCR Beta libraries made from cultured CD4+ T cells were pooled using unique dual indexes and sequenced on an Illumina iSeq 100. As for the authors' bioinformatics: Non-productive sequences were removed, and CDR3s that did not start with C, did not end with F or W, or were shorter than 7 amino acids were discarded. The MANAFEST web application was used to identify antigen-specific clonotypes by comparing peptide-stimulated wells against reference wells and other culture wells. To be called positive, a clone needed an FDR below 0.05, an odds ratio above 5, and a productive frequency above 0.1% in at least two of three replicate wells. A clonotype was classed as cross-reactive if the clonotype showed significant expansion both in SARS-CoV-2 spike wells and in at least one common cold coronavirus spike condition. Similarity between CDR3 sequences was evaluated in R version 3.6.1 using Levenshtein distances (stringdist) and unrooted phylogenetic trees (ape). TCRdb trimmed the raw reads at Q25, called clones with MiXCR and kept productive beta chains. Identical CDR3 protein sequences are pooled into one entry, listed with their most common genes and DNA. The V and J calls were not made by the authors but by TCRdb's processing. A total of tens of thousands of distinct CDR3 sequences appear in this sample, around half of them only once. Jointly, the top ten make up 6% to 7.5% of the sample.

What the work shows at the level of the full study, not this receptor alone: Relatively few convalescent patients were included in the study, and early timepoints after natural infection were not analyzed. In convalescent patients, nearly all vaccine-specific clones (304 of 307) were found to be mono-reactive for SARS-CoV-2 spike rather than cross-reactive with common cold coronaviruses. In convalescent patients, a median 86.3% of post-vaccine SARS-CoV-2-reactive clones were detected only after vaccination, and vaccine-specific priming was suggested by this finding. The median count of SARS-CoV-2-reactive clonotypes went up from 21 after infection to around 38 after vaccination, although the change was not significant.

What this sample's treatment or condition label stands for: approximately nine-day PBMC culture with coronavirus spike peptide pools or control peptides (ViraFEST assay). The study used the ViraFEST assay, which expanded antigen-specific T cells with peptide pools and then identified expanded clonotypes by TCR sequencing. The convalescent patients' positive SARS-CoV-2 PCR tests fell between March and December 2020, which was before the Alpha, Beta and Delta variants emerged in the United States. PBMCs were cultured at approximately 2.1 million per well in IMDM supplemented with approximately 5% human AB serum and about 9.6 IU/ml IL-2, with about 10 ug/ml peptide pools added. On days 3 and 7, half of the culture medium was replaced with fresh IL-2-containing medium. After around 11 days of culture, CD4+ T cells were isolated by negative selection with the EasySep CD4+ T cell isolation kit. Ficoll-Paque Plus gradient centrifugation was used to isolate PBMCs from whole blood, and the isolated PBMCs were then either used fresh or cryopreserved at -140C. Triplicate wells were generally used for each culture condition.

V is clipped by 3 bases and J by 5 bases, and the sequence between their germline boundaries is 4 bases long. The CDR3 sequence holds 11 residues, the cysteine and phenylalanine included. Only the CDR3 region is kept as DNA, spanning 33 bases read in frame from base 1. Per the germline V gene (reference sequence), SEHNR is the CDR1 and FQNEAQ is the CDR2. In regard to this clonotype: There is no known antigen for this receptor. Base qualities are missing; no much larger clone stands one base away.

The receptor comes from a human donor who had recovered from COVID-19. Source material: CD4+ T cells from blood, cultured in vitro. The V and J genes are TRBV7-9 and TRBJ2-5; no D gene is confidently identified. In nucleotide form, the sequence is TGTGCCAGCAGCTTCGGGGAGACCCAGTACTTC. The encoded protein is CASSFGETQYF. The reference TRBV7-9 and TRBJ2-5 proteins fill in what lies around the CDR3, so the full variable domain reads DTGVSQNPRHKITKRGQNVTFRCDPISEHNRLYWYRQTLGQGPEFLTYFQNEAQLEKSRLLSDRFSAERPKGSFSTLEIQRTEQGDSAMYLCASSFGETQYFGPGTRLLVL.